This T cell receptor beta chain appears in the sequencing data of a study of T-cell memory formation after mild COVID-19. Whole-study findings and limits: What remained unconfirmed was the SARS-CoV-2 specificity of second-wave clones peaking on day 37. Mostly located in CM and EM were contracting CD4+ clones, with contracting CD8+ clones located in EMRA. That cross-reactive memory joined was suggested by some responding clones appearing in pre-infection memory.

CDR3 length: 15 amino acids. With 3 bases removed from V and 7 bases from J, the gap between germline ends came to 16 bases. Germline CDR1 SEHNR, CDR2 FQNEAQ (reference sequence). With regard to this clonotype: Antigen unknown.

Via MiXCR, TCRdb re-called the 5' RACE reads, giving one row per CDR3 protein. In the table there are more than 35,000 distinct CDR3 sequences, about 6.1% of which are singletons. The sequenced material came from PBMCs or a T cell subset sorted from them (not recorded which). This TCR came from an adult who had mild COVID-19 (a few samples of this study predate the infection). Cell type and time point are not known. The chain joins TRBV7-9 to TRBJ2-1, with D perhaps matching TRBD2 (6 bases). This CDR3 is CASSLLRGPVNEQFF. The DNA for the CDR3 is TGTGCCAGCAGCTTGTTGCGGGGCCCGGTGAATGAGCAGTTCTTC.